These T cell receptor beta chains were read from a single sample in a study of blood T cell repertoires in COVID-19. This table comes from immunoSEQ multiplex PCR, and its TCRdb copy is limited to in-frame clones, with some not included. The sample lists a few hundred thousand clones; about 85% were seen once. Material: peripheral blood. The receptors derive from a young man with active or convalescent COVID-19. Each CDR3 is given with its conserved first and last residue. A D gene is named only where the DNA matches it firmly. Not every row has a clone size; where given, it reads once, few, many or a size class.

V	size	D	J	DNA	CDR3
TRBV5-1	-	-	TRBJ2-7	TGCGCCAGCAGCTTGGCCGAGAGCGGTCTAGCCTACGAGCAGTACTTC	CASSLAESGLAYEQYF
TRBV11-2	-	-	TRBJ2-7	TGTGCCAGCAGCCTAATCTTGTACCACGAGCAGTACTTC	CASSLILYHEQYF
TRBV27	once	TRBD2	TRBJ2-3	TGTGCCAGCAGTTTTTTGGAGGGAGGGCAGCAGTATTTT	CASSFLEGGQQYF
TRBV6-2/TRBV6-3	-	TRBD1	TRBJ1-1	TGTGCCAGCAGTTACCGTACCGGGGACAGACTTTACGTAGAAGCTTTCTTT	CASSYRTGDRLYVEAFF
TRBV19	-	TRBD2	TRBJ2-7	TGTGCCAGTAGCCCCTCGGGACTAGGCTCCGAGCAGTACTTC	CASSPSGLGSEQYF
TRBV24-1	once	TRBD1	TRBJ1-1	TGTGCCACCAGTGATCCTGGGACAGGGAACACTGAAGCTTTCTTT	CATSDPGTGNTEAFF
TRBV3-1/TRBV3-2	few	-	TRBJ1-2	TGTGCCAGCAGCCAAGAGACAGATAGAAACTATGGCTACACCTTC	CASSQETDRNYGYTF
TRBV7-3	-	TRBD1	TRBJ2-7	TGTGCCAGCAGCCGCACCGGACAGGGGACCTACGAGCAGTACTTC	CASSRTGQGTYEQYF
TRBV11-2	-	TRBD2	TRBJ2-3	TGTGCCAGCAGCTTTTCCCCAGCGGGGAGCCCTACAGATACGCAGTATTTT	CASSFSPAGSPTDTQYF
TRBV5-1	-	TRBD1	TRBJ2-7	TGCGCCAGCAGCCCGACCTGGACAGGGGCTCACGAGCAGTACTTC	CASSPTWTGAHEQYF
TRBV5-4	many	TRBD2	TRBJ2-1	TGTGCCAGCAGCGATCTAGCGGGAGGGTATTATGAGCAGTTCTTC	CASSDLAGGYYEQFF
TRBV10-3	-	-	TRBJ1-1	TGTGCCATCAGTGAAAGGGGGACCAACACTGAAGCTTTCTTT	CAISERGTNTEAFF
TRBV14	-	-	TRBJ2-1	TGTGCCAGCAGCCAACTTGTTTACAATGAGCAGTTCTTC	CASSQLVYNEQFF
TRBV7-2	-	-	TRBJ1-2	TGTGCCAGCAGCCGCCCCGGGTTTTATGGCTACACCTTC	CASSRPGFYGYTF